This TCR beta chain was sequenced during a study of beta chain features in type 1 diabetes (dated by TCRdb to 2016 to 2019). General notes on the study: Mean age, gender distribution, total cell number and subset yield did not differ between patients and healthy donors. A total of roughly 100 million sorted cells were examined across all samples, and the number of cells per subset was strongly correlated with RNA yield. In the study, recently diagnosed type 1 diabetes patients and matched healthy donors were compared on the TCRB repertoires of their sorted circulating CD4+ T cell subsets. Naive and central memory subsets were obtained from all 30 or so donors, but regulatory and stem cell-like memory subsets were isolated from only 8 patients and roughly 8 healthy donors.

Results and caveats for the whole study, not just this receptor: In all four CD4+ subsets, TCRB CDR3 length was moderately but significantly shorter in type 1 diabetes patients. Patients with type 1 diabetes made fewer insertions and deleted more nucleotides at VDJ recombination sites, implying thymic rearrangement abnormalities. Only small numbers of individuals were included in the HLA sub-analyses, which left unresolved whether HLA type had any influence on TCRB rearrangement. PCR might favor shorter templates, but patient and control samples were amplified and corrected together, so any skew would affect both groups equally. Sequencing cDNA rather than genomic DNA could over-represent highly expressing activated cells, although activation and CD3 levels did not differ between groups. Naive, central memory and regulatory TCRB repertoires appeared to be more similar among patients than among healthy donors.

Each donor gave one peripheral blood draw, averaging approximately 0.12 L, which was collected into heparinised tubes. A BD FACSAria II and a panel including CD45RO, CCR7, CD25, CD127, CD95 and CD27 were used to sort naive, central memory, regulatory and stem cell-like memory CD4+ T cells. A purity above 98% was achieved for all sorted populations. PBMCs were isolated right away by Lymphoprep density gradient centrifugation and were stained directly, without culture. So that batch effects would be minimized, each experiment stained and sorted samples in pairs, pairing one healthy donor with one patient. CDR1 and CDR2 are read off the germline V gene as SGHDN and FVKESK. The germline ends are 17 bases apart after V is trimmed by 1 base and J by 4 bases. The CDR3 starts with the cysteine, ends with the phenylalanine, and has 16 residues. Solely the CDR3 DNA is kept, with 48 bases framed from the first base.

The entire amount of isolated RNA was reverse transcribed using the High Capacity cDNA Reverse Transcription Kit, so the sequenced TCRB transcripts were expressed ones. Naive, central memory and regulatory T cell samples underwent deep immunoSEQ sequencing, averaging about 3.57 million total reads per sample. After sorted cells were lysed in RLT buffer, RNA was extracted with DNase-treated RNeasy Micro or Mini kits, with the choice depending on cell number. To prevent cross-contamination, each cell subset was processed individually, whereas patient and healthy donor samples were processed jointly. The immunoSEQ multiplex PCR was used to amplify TCRB sequences from cDNA, generating 87-bp fragments that spanned the CDR3 region. Sequencing of the amplicons was performed on the Illumina HiSeq platform. The source study handled its data this way. PCR bias was corrected computationally using synthetic template baselines, and reads within Hamming distance 2 were collapsed, with unmergeable singletons discarded. Reads were aligned against IMGT so that V, D and J genes, CDR3 length and insertions or deletions at six rearrangement sites could be assigned. Within each subset, clonotype counts were normalized to sorted cell number, after which true diversity and Gini coefficients were computed with the tcR R package. Repertoire sharing was quantified using the overlap coefficient calculated on TCRB nucleotide sequences. Out-of-frame TCRB sequences from naive cells were analyzed to stand in for the pre-selection repertoire. The clones in this table, taken by TCRdb from immuneACCESS, are in-frame only. Not every clone is retained; where verified, under half of the shortfall comes from an unresolved V gene, and the cause of the rest is unknown. Clone size and the V and J calls come from that table; the DNA yielded D and trimming. The sample table contains around 310,000 clones; only one count was recorded for 8% to 13% of them. More than 0.015% of the sample rests with the top ten.

This clone turned up a few times. Its target antigen remains unknown. Base qualities were left out, and no much larger clone turns up one base away. This TCR derives from a woman aged 30 to 39 in good health. The sample was naive CD4+ T cells from blood. Sample cell subset or site, as interpreted from the label and publication: true naive CD4+ T cells. The chain is encoded by TRBV14 joined to TRBJ2-7; the D gene lacks a confident call. The CDR3 loop reads CASSQALGRNSYEQYF. At the DNA level, the sequence is TGTGCCAGCAGCCAAGCTTTGGGCCGAAACTCATACGAGCAGTACTTC.